This T cell receptor beta chain derives from a study of OX40 agonist ivuxolimab in advanced cancers. About the study: Ivuxolimab doses were 0.01, 0.1, 0.3, 1.5, 3 or 10 mg/kg every 2 weeks. Antecedent anti-PD-1, anti-PD-L1 or anti-CTLA-4 therapy was permissible, with roughly 36% having received some.

Profiling relied on immunoSEQ multiplex PCR, and the TCRdb table lists in-frame clones only, not all of them. Of 90,000 to 100,000 clones in the sample, approximately 90% were seen once. The CDR3 totals 16 residues. The V gene's germline CDR1 is SGHVS and CDR2 FNYEAQ. The V end lost 5 bases, the J end lost 0 bases, and 14 bases lay between the germline ends. In regard to this clone: Its matching antigen is unknown.

Study findings and constraints: Dose levels from 0.1 to 3.0 mg/kg saw CD4+ and CD8+ blood T cells expand clonally by week 6.

The chain recombines TRBV7-6 with TRBJ2-1; D gene uncertain. This clonotype was sampled from an adult with an advanced solid tumor such as melanoma, head and neck, liver or kidney cancer. The material was CD4+ or CD8+ T cells sorted from blood, obtained in a trial of the OX40 agonist ivuxolimab. CDR3 nucleotides: TGTGCCAGCAGCCATCCGGACGCGAGCTCCTACAATGAGCAGTTCTTC. Amino acids: CASSHPDASSYNEQFF.